The rows below give T cell receptor beta chains drawn from one sample of a study of beta chain features in type 1 diabetes. Assay used: immunoSEQ multiplex PCR; TCRdb lists only in-frame clones, some missing. The table includes 900,000 or so clones, about 17% detected once. The specimen was naive CD4+ T cells from blood. The receptors shown here come from a woman aged 18-29 years in good health. CDR3s include the opening cysteine and the closing phenylalanine or tryptophan. Fields, in order: V gene, D gene, clone size, J gene, CDR3 protein, CDR3 DNA. The D gene is left open where the match is weak. Where a row states a size, it is once, few, many or the class of an expanded clone; other rows omit it.

v_call: TRBV13
d_call: -
clone_size: -
j_call: TRBJ1-1
cdr3_aa: CASSLYGENTEAFF
cdr3_nt: TGTGCCAGCAGCTTATACGGCGAGAACACTGAAGCTTTCTTT

v_call: TRBV7-2
d_call: -
clone_size: -
j_call: TRBJ2-3
cdr3_aa: CASSPLRPGVPTDTQYF
cdr3_nt: TGTGCCAGCAGCCCCCTCCGTCCGGGGGTCCCCACAGATACGCAGTATTTT

v_call: TRBV18
d_call: -
clone_size: few
j_call: TRBJ1-2
cdr3_aa: CASSPSGTGDYGYTF
cdr3_nt: TGTGCCAGCTCACCATCCGGGACGGGGGACTATGGCTACACCTTC

v_call: TRBV7-2
d_call: TRBD1
clone_size: -
j_call: TRBJ1-2
cdr3_aa: CASSLNDRGGGSGGYTF
cdr3_nt: TGTGCCAGCAGTTTAAATGATCGAGGGGGCGGGAGCGGTGGCTACACCTTC

v_call: TRBV7-2
d_call: -
clone_size: -
j_call: TRBJ1-2
cdr3_aa: CASSQDNNYGYTF
cdr3_nt: TGTGCCAGCAGCCAAGACAATAACTATGGCTACACCTTC

v_call: TRBV28
d_call: -
clone_size: -
j_call: TRBJ1-5
cdr3_aa: CASQGRDQPQHF
cdr3_nt: TGTGCCAGCCAGGGTCGAGATCAGCCCCAGCATTTT

v_call: TRBV19
d_call: TRBD1
clone_size: -
j_call: TRBJ2-2
cdr3_aa: CATFPGTGYTGELFF
cdr3_nt: TGTGCCACCTTCCCCGGGACAGGCTACACCGGGGAGCTGTTTTTT

v_call: TRBV15
d_call: TRBD2
clone_size: -
j_call: TRBJ2-3
cdr3_aa: CATSRGATSGRTDTQYF
cdr3_nt: TGTGCCACCAGCAGAGGGGCGACTAGCGGGAGAACAGATACGCAGTATTTT

v_call: TRBV5-1
d_call: TRBD2
clone_size: -
j_call: TRBJ2-2
cdr3_aa: CASSLGALAGGNTGELFF
cdr3_nt: TGCGCCAGCAGCTTGGGTGCTCTAGCGGGAGGAAACACCGGGGAGCTGTTTTTT

v_call: TRBV7-9
d_call: TRBD1
clone_size: -
j_call: TRBJ2-7
cdr3_aa: CASSTKGTGFNEQYF
cdr3_nt: TGTGCCAGCAGCACAAAAGGGACAGGGTTTAACGAGCAGTACTTC

v_call: TRBV7-2
d_call: TRBD2
clone_size: -
j_call: TRBJ2-3
cdr3_aa: CASSLAGGRPTDTQYF
cdr3_nt: TGTGCCAGCAGCTTAGCCGGCGGGAGGCCCACAGATACGCAGTATTTT

v_call: TRBV7-2
d_call: -
clone_size: -
j_call: TRBJ2-5
cdr3_aa: CASSLGSGAQYF
cdr3_nt: TGTGCTAGCAGCTTAGGGTCTGGGGCCCAGTACTTC

v_call: TRBV28
d_call: -
clone_size: few
j_call: TRBJ2-1
cdr3_aa: CASSLILGGDNEQFF
cdr3_nt: TGTGCCAGCAGCCTCATACTAGGCGGGGACAATGAGCAGTTCTTC

v_call: TRBV7-3
d_call: TRBD2
clone_size: -
j_call: TRBJ2-7
cdr3_aa: CASRETSGAIDEQYF
cdr3_nt: TGTGCCAGCAGGGAAACTAGCGGAGCCATCGACGAGCAGTACTTC

v_call: TRBV6-5
d_call: -
clone_size: -
j_call: TRBJ2-5
cdr3_aa: CASRNRDIMTQYF
cdr3_nt: TGTGCCAGCAGGAACCGGGACATTATGACCCAGTACTTC

v_call: TRBV2
d_call: -
clone_size: -
j_call: TRBJ2-5
cdr3_aa: CASSVVVGRRETQYF
cdr3_nt: TGTGCCAGCAGTGTCGTCGTGGGAAGGAGGGAGACCCAGTACTTC

v_call: TRBV6-5
d_call: -
clone_size: few
j_call: TRBJ2-7
cdr3_aa: CASSYREYEQYF
cdr3_nt: TGTGCCAGCAGTTACAGGGAGTACGAGCAGTACTTC

v_call: TRBV7-8
d_call: -
clone_size: few
j_call: TRBJ1-1
cdr3_aa: CASSISGRTEAFF
cdr3_nt: TGTGCCAGCAGCATATCAGGGAGGACTGAAGCTTTCTTT

v_call: TRBV19
d_call: TRBD1
clone_size: -
j_call: TRBJ2-3
cdr3_aa: CASSTGQGSDTQYF
cdr3_nt: TGTGCCAGTAGTACCGGACAGGGATCAGATACGCAGTATTTT

v_call: TRBV7-9
d_call: TRBD1
clone_size: -
j_call: TRBJ2-6
cdr3_aa: CASSSPVDRVANVLTF
cdr3_nt: TGTGCCAGCAGCTCGCCCGTTGACAGGGTTGCCAACGTCCTGACTTTC

v_call: TRBV18
d_call: -
clone_size: -
j_call: TRBJ1-3
cdr3_aa: CASSPPGLISGNTIYF
cdr3_nt: TGTGCCAGCTCACCACCGGGACTGATATCTGGAAACACCATATATTTT

v_call: TRBV10-3
d_call: TRBD2
clone_size: few
j_call: TRBJ2-1
cdr3_aa: CAISPSGGSSYNEQFF
cdr3_nt: TGTGCCATCAGCCCATCTGGCGGGAGCTCCTACAATGAGCAGTTCTTC

v_call: TRBV7-8
d_call: -
clone_size: few
j_call: TRBJ1-2
cdr3_aa: CASSEDRTSIYGYTF
cdr3_nt: TGTGCCAGCAGCGAAGACAGGACTTCGATCTATGGCTACACCTTC

v_call: TRBV14
d_call: TRBD2
clone_size: few
j_call: TRBJ2-7
cdr3_aa: CASSPNGLASWYEQYF
cdr3_nt: TGTGCCAGCAGCCCGAACGGACTAGCGTCTTGGTACGAGCAGTACTTC

v_call: TRBV28
d_call: TRBD1
clone_size: few
j_call: TRBJ1-3
cdr3_aa: CASSRGTAGNTIYF
cdr3_nt: TGTGCCAGCAGTCGAGGGACAGCTGGAAACACCATATATTTT

v_call: TRBV11-2
d_call: TRBD2
clone_size: -
j_call: TRBJ2-7
cdr3_aa: CASSSGTRAYEQYF
cdr3_nt: TGTGCCAGCAGTTCCGGGACTAGAGCCTACGAGCAGTACTTC

v_call: TRBV18
d_call: TRBD2
clone_size: -
j_call: TRBJ2-2
cdr3_aa: CASSSAGAPRAGELFF
cdr3_nt: TGTGCCAGCTCCTCCGCGGGAGCCCCTCGAGCCGGGGAGCTGTTTTTT

v_call: TRBV23-1
d_call: TRBD1
clone_size: many
j_call: TRBJ2-3
cdr3_aa: CASSHTDRDNTDTQYF
cdr3_nt: TGCGCCAGCAGTCACACCGACAGGGACAACACAGATACGCAGTATTTT

v_call: TRBV6-5
d_call: TRBD1
clone_size: -
j_call: TRBJ2-3
cdr3_aa: CASSLGTGKDTQYF
cdr3_nt: TGTGCCAGCAGCCTCGGGACAGGGAAGGATACGCAGTATTTT

v_call: TRBV7-9
d_call: -
clone_size: few
j_call: TRBJ2-2
cdr3_aa: CASSFLAANTGELFF
cdr3_nt: TGTGCCAGCAGCTTTTTAGCGGCGAACACCGGGGAGCTGTTTTTT

v_call: TRBV28
d_call: TRBD2
clone_size: few
j_call: TRBJ2-3
cdr3_aa: CASSGSTDTQYF
cdr3_nt: TGTGCCTCTAGCGGGAGCACAGATACGCAGTATTTT